Listed here are 8 T cell receptor beta chains from one sample, sequenced in a study of tumor and adjacent non-tumor tissue in lung cancer. Three rounds of nested PCR, following a modified ARM-PCR protocol, produced the TCRbeta library. Each CDR3 protein is one row after TCRdb ran MiXCR on the multiplex PCR reads. Of approximately 90,000 distinct CDR3 sequences listed, less than 80% are singletons. RNA was extracted from bulk tissue without any cell sorting. Input material: lung tumor tissue. These receptors came from a man aged 55 to 70 with non-small cell lung cancer.

The chain employs TRBV4-3 and TRBJ1-4; no clear D. The CDR3 extends over 16 amino acids. CDR1 and CDR2 from the germline V gene are LGHNA and YSLEER. The ends were cut back, 9 bases at V and 7 bases at J, with 24 bases in the middle. This CDR3 reads CASSTSTGSRSEKLFF. CDR3 sequence (DNA): TGCGCCAGTAGCACTAGCACCGGGTCGAGGAGTGAAAAACTGTTTTTT.

Worth noting for this clonotype: A much larger clone differs by one base, so this may be a read error. The V and J genes are TRBV20-1 and TRBJ2-3; D gene uncertain. Trimming cost V 7 bases and J 2 bases, with 10 bases left between them. There are 12 residues in the CDR3. Looked up from germline, CDR1 is DFQATT and CDR2 is SNEGSKA (reference sequence). The CDR3 DNA follows: TGCAGTGGGCTGGCAGTCACAGATACGCAGTATTTT. Protein sequence: CSGLAVTDTQYF.

As concerns this clonotype: Germline and junction disagree at one end, which may indicate a read error. V is TRBV29-1 and J is TRBJ2-1; TRBD2 is a possible D gene (6 bases). The germline V gene encodes CDR1 SQVTM and CDR2 ANQGSEA. The length of the CDR3 is 16 residues. In DNA form, the CDR3 reads TGCAACGTTGCCCGATCTAGCTCCGGACTAACGAGCGAGCAGTTCTTC. Its protein is CNVARSSSGLTSEQFF.

Note on this clonotype: A read error may account for a junction end that differs from germline. This sequence joins TRBV6-1 and TRBJ2-7, with TRBD2 matching over 8 bases. The CDR3 has 14 amino acids. The germline gives CDR1 MNHNS, CDR2 SASEGT. The CDR3: CATSDVLAVYEQYF. The CDR3 nucleotides read TGTGCCACCAGTGACGTACTAGCGGTATACGAGCAGTACTTC.

Note on this clonotype: A single base separates this from a much larger clone, so it may be a read error. The chain has TRBV6-6 and TRBJ2-7; D is tentatively TRBD1 or TRBD2 (5 bases each). CDR1 and CDR2 (germline): MNHNY, SVGAGI (reference sequence). This CDR3 has 12 amino acids. Trimming took off 8 bases at V and 7 bases at J, with 15 bases between the two ends. CDR3 loop: CASSKGWREQYF. CDR3 nucleotide sequence: TGTGCCAGCTCCAAGGGGTGGAGGGAGCAGTACTTC.

V and J are TRBV12-3 or TRBV12-4 and TRBJ1-4; TRBD1 agrees at 7 bases. J was trimmed by 5 bases and V by 7 bases; bases with no gene match: 10. This CDR3 has 15 residues. The CDR3 bases are TGTGCCAGCAACCCTTCGGGACAGCTGAATGAAAAACTGTTTTTT. It is translated as CASNPSGQLNEKLFF.

Concerning this clonotype itself: As the CDR3 is not closed by the conserved phenylalanine or tryptophan, this likely results from a read error. V and J are TRBV3-1 and TRBJ2-4; a possible D gene is TRBD2 (5 bases). This CDR3 has 14 residues. CDR1 and CDR2 from the germline V gene are LGHDT and YNNKEL (reference sequence). Trimming left V 4 bases short and J 8 bases short, with 15 bases between. The DNA for the CDR3 is TGTGCCAGCAGCCCTAGAGGGAGTACCGACATTCAGTACTTA. It is translated as CASSPRGSTDIQYL.

Only a few counts were recorded for this clonotype. A read error may be the cause here, since a much bigger clone is one base away. The conserved phenylalanine or tryptophan is not found at the CDR3 terminus, so this likely reflects a read error. The chain employs TRBV6-2 or TRBV6-3 and TRBJ2-2; tentatively, D is TRBD1 (5 bases). Germline CDR1 is MNHEY and CDR2 is SVGEGT. V gave up 7 bases and J gave up 5 bases, with 17 bases separating them. This CDR3 is 15 amino acids long. CDR3 sequence: CASNAQGPRTGELFL. The CDR3 DNA sequence: TGTGCCAGCAATGCCCAGGGCCCTCGGACCGGGGAGCTGTTTTTA.